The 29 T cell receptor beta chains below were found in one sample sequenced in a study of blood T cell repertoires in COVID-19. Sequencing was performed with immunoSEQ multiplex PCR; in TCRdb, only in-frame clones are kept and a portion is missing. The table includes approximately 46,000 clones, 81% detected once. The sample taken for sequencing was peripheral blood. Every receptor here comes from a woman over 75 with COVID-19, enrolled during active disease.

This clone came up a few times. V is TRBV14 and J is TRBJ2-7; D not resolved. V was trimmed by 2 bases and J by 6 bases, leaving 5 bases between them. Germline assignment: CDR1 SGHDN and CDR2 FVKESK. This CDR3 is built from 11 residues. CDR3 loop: CASSQYLEQYF. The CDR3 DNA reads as TGTGCCAGCAGCCAATATCTCGAGCAGTACTTC.

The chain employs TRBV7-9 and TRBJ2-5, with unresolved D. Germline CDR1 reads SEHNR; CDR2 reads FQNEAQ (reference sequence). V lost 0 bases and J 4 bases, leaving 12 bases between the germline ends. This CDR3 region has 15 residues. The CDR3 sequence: CASSLARVSVETQYF. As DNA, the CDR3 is TGTGCCAGCAGCTTAGCCCGAGTGTCGGTAGAGACCCAGTACTTC.

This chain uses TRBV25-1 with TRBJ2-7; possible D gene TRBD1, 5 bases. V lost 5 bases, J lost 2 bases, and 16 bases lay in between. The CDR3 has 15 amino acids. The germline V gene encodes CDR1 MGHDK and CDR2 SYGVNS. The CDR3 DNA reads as TGTGCCAGCAGTCGCCCAGGGTCGTTCGCCTACGAGCAGTACTTC. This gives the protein CASSRPGSFAYEQYF.

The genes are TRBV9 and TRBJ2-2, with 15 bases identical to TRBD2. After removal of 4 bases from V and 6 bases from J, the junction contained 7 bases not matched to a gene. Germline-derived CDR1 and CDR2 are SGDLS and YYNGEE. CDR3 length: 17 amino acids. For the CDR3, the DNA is TGTGCCAGCAGCCCCCAGGGACTAGCGGGAGGCGCCGGGGAGCTGTTTTTT. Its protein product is CASSPQGLAGGAGELFF.

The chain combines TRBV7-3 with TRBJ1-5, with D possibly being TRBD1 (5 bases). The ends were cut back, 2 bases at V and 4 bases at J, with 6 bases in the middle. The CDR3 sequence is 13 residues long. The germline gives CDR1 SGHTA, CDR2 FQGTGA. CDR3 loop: CASSLQGNQPQHF. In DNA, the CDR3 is TGTGCCAGCAGCTTACAGGGAAATCAGCCCCAGCATTTT.

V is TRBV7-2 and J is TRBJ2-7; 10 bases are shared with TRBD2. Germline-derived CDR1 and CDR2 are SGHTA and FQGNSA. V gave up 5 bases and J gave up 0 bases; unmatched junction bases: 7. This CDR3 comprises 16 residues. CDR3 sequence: CASSLLLAGGSYEQYF. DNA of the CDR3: TGTGCCAGCAGCCTCCTCTTAGCGGGAGGCTCCTACGAGCAGTACTTC.

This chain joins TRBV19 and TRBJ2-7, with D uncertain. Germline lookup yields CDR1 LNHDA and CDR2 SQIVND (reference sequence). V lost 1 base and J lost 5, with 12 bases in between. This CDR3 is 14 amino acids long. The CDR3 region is CASSIGGPQNEQYF. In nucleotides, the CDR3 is TGTGCCAGTAGTATAGGTGGCCCTCAGAACGAGCAGTACTTC. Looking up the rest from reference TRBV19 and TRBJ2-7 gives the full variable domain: DGGITQSPKYLFRKEGQNVTLSCEQNLNHDAMYWYRQDPGQGLRLIYYSQIVNDFQKGDIAEGYSVSREKKESFPLTVTSAQKNPTAFYLCASSIGGPQNEQYFGPGTRLTVT.

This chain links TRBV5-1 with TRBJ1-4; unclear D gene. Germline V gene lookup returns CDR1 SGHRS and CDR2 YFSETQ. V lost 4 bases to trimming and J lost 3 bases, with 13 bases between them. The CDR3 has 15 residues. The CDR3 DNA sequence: TGCGCCAGCAGCCTTCTGGCCAGTTCTAATGAAAAACTGTTTTTT. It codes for CASSLLASSNEKLFF.

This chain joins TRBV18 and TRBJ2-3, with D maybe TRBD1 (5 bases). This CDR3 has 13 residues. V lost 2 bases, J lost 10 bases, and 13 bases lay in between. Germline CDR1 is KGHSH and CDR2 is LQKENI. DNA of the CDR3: TGTGCCAGCTCACCAGGAGACAGCAGAGCGCAGTATTTT. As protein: CASSPGDSRAQYF.

CDR3 DNA sequence: TGCGCCAGCAGCTTGGGACTAGCGGATTACTCTGGGGCCAACGTCCTGACTTTC. It codes for CASSLGLADYSGANVLTF. This chain uses TRBV5-1 with TRBJ2-6, with 9 positions matching TRBD2. V lost 0 bases to trimming and J lost 0 bases; unmatched junction nucleotides: 4. Germline assignment: CDR1 SGHRS and CDR2 YFSETQ. The CDR3 spans 18 residues.

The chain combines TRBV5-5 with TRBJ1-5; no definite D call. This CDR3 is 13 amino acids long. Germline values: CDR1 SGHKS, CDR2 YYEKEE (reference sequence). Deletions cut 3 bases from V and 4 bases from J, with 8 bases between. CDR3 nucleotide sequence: TGTGCCAGCAGCTCAACAGCTAATCAGCCCCAGCATTTT. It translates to CASSSTANQPQHF.

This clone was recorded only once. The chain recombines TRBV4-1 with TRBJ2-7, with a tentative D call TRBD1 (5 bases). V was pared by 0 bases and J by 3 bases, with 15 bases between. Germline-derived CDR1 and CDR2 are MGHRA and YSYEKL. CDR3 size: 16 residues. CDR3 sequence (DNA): TGCGCCAGCAGCCAAGATGGACACCTATTAAACTACGAGCAGTACTTC. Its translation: CASSQDGHLLNYEQYF.

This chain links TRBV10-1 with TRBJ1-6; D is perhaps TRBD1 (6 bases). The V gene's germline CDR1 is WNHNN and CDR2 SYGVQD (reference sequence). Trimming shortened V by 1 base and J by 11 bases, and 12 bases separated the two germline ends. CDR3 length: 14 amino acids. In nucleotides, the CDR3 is TGCGCCAGCAGTGAGTACCAGGGGAGAGCACCCCTCCACTTT. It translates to CASSEYQGRAPLHF.

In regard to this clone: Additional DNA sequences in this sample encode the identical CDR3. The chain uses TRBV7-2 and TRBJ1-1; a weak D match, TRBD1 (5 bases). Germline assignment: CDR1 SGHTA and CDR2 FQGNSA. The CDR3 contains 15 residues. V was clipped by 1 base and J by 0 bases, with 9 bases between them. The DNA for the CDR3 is TGTGCCAGCAGCTTAGGGCGGGGGATGAACACTGAAGCTTTCTTT. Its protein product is CASSLGRGMNTEAFF.

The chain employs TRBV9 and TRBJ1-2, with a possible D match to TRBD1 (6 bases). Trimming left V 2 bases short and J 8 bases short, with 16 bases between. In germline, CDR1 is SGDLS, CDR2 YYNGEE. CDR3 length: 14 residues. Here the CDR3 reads CASSVQAGTTGYTF. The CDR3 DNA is TGTGCCAGCAGCGTCCAAGCCGGGACAACCGGCTACACCTTC.

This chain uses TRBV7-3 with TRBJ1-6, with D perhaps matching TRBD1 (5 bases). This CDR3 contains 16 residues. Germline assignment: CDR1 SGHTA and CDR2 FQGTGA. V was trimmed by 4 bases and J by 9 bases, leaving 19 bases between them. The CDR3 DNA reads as TGTGCCAGCAGCTGGCTCCCCAGGGCCGCTAGTTCACCCCTCCACTTT. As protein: CASSWLPRAASSPLHF. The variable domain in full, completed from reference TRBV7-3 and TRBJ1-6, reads GAGVSQTPSNKVTEKGKYVELRCDPISGHTALYWYRQSLGQGPEFLIYFQGTGAADDSGLPNDRFFAVRPEGSVSTLKIQRTERGDSAVYLCASSWLPRAASSPLHFGNGTRLTVT.

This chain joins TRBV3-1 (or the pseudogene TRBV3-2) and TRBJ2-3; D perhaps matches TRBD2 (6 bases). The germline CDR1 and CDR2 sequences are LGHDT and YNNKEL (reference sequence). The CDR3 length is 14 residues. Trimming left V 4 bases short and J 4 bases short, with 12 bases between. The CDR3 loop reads CASSLGLAADTQYF. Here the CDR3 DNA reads TGTGCCAGCAGCCTGGGACTGGCGGCAGATACGCAGTATTTT.

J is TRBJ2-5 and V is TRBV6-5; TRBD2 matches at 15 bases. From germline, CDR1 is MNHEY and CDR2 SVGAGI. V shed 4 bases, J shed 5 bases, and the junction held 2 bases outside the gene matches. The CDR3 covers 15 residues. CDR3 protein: CASSWTSGRGETQYF. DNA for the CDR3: TGTGCCAGCAGTTGGACTAGCGGGAGGGGGGAGACCCAGTACTTC.

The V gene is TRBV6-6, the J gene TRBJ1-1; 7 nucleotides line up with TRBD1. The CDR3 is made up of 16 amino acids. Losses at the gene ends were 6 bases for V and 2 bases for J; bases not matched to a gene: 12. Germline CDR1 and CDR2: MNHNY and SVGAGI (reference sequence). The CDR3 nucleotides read TGTGCCAGCAGCCCCGATGGGACAGCTATAAACACTGAAGCTTTCTTT. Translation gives CASSPDGTAINTEAFF.

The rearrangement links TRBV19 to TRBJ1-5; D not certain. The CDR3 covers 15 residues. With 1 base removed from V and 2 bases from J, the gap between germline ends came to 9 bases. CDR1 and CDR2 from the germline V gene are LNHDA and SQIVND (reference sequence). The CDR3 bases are TGTGCCAGTAGTATAGCGGGTGTGGGCAATCAGCCCCAGCATTTT. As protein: CASSIAGVGNQPQHF.

CDR3 sequence: CASSPPGLAGSNEQFF. CDR3 in DNA: TGTGCCAGCAGTCCGCCGGGACTAGCGGGATCTAATGAGCAGTTCTTC. This chain links TRBV27 with TRBJ2-1; 13 bases line up with TRBD2. Germline-derived CDR1 and CDR2 are MNHEY and SMNVEV (reference sequence). The CDR3 extends over 16 amino acids. V shed 5 bases, J shed 7 bases, and the junction held 8 bases outside the gene matches.

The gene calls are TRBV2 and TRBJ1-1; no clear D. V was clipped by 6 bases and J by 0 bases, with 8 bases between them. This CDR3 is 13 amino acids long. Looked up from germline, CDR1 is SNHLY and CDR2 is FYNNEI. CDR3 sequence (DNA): TGTGCCAGCAGGGCCGATATGAACACTGAAGCTTTCTTT. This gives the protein CASRADMNTEAFF.

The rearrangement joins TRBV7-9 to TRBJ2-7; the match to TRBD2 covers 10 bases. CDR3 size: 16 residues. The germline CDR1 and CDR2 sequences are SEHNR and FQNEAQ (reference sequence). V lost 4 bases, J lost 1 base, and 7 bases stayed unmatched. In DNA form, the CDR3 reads TGTGCCAGCAGCTATGGGACTAGCGAAAGATCCTACGAGCAGTACTTC. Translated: CASSYGTSERSYEQYF.

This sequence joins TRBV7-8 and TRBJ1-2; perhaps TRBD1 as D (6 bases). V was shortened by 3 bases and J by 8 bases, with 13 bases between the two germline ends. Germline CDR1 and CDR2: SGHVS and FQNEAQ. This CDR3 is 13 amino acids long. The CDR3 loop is CASSLIQGRGYTF. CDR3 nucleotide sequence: TGTGCCAGCAGCTTGATACAGGGACGGGGCTACACCTTC.

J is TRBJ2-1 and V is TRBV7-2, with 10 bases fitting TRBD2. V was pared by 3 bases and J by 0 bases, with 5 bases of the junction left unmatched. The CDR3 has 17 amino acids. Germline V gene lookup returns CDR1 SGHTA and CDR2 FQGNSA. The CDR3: CASSFGLAASSYNEQFF. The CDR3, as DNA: TGTGCCAGCAGCTTCGGACTAGCGGCTAGCTCCTACAATGAGCAGTTCTTC.

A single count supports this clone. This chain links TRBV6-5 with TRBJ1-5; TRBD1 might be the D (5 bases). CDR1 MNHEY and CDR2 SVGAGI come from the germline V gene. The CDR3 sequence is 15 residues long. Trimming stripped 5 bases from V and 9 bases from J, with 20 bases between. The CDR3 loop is CASSNGGVDLGPQHF. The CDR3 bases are TGTGCCAGCAGTAACGGGGGGGTGGATTTAGGGCCCCAGCATTTT.

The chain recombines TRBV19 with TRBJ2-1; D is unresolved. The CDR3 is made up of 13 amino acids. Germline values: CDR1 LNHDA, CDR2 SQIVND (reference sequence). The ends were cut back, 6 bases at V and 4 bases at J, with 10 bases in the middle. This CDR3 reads CASSKDGYNEQFF. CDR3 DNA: TGTGCCAGTAGCAAAGACGGGTACAATGAGCAGTTCTTC.

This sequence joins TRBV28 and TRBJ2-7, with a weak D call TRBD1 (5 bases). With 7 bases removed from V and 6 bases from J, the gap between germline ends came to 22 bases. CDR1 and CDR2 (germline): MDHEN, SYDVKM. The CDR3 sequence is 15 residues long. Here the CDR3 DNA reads TGTGCCAGCAACCCCAGGGCAGCCTCCACAACCGAGCAGTACTTC. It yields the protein CASNPRAASTTEQYF.

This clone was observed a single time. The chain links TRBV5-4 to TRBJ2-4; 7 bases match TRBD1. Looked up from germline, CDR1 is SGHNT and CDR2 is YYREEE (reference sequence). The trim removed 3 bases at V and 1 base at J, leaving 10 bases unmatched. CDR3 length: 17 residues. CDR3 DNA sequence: TGTGCCAGCAGCTCTAAACAGGGGTGGGAGGCCAAAAACATTCAGTACTTC. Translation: CASSSKQGWEAKNIQYF.